The sequence of this TCR beta chain was determined in a study of post-analysis software for immune sequencing data. Study-wide context: Patients with relapsing-remitting, secondary progressive and progressive-relapsing multiple sclerosis courses were all represented. Regarding the study as a whole: Several TRBV segments were more frequent in patients than controls; TRBV5-6, TRBV5-1 and TRBV20-1 belonged to this group. Compared with controls, patients showed significantly lower normalized Chao1 diversity. Same-batch samples co-clustered strongly by F measure.

The CDR3 length is 14 residues. Germline V gene sequence: CDR1 MGHDK, CDR2 SYGVNS. Trimming at V came to 4 bases and at J to 8 bases, leaving 7 bases not matched to a gene. The TCR beta cDNA libraries contained unique molecular identifiers. Each sample of roughly 0.9 to 11 million input T cells yielded 500,000 or so cDNA molecules, so each molecule approximated one T cell. TCRdb passed the PCR reads through MiXCR, listing each CDR3 protein once. Here the sample spans approximately 770,000 distinct CDR3 sequences, about half being singletons. As regards this clonotype: The antigen remains undetermined.

The chain employs TRBV25-1 and TRBJ2-1, with 8 bases lining up with TRBD2. Sequenced sample: blood. This TCR was sampled from a girl between 10 and 17 years old with multiple sclerosis. Here the CDR3 DNA reads TGTGCCAGCAGTGTTCCGGGAGGGGGAGATGAGCAGTTCTTC. Protein sequence: CASSVPGGGDEQFF.